The 9 T cell receptor beta chains below were found in one sample sequenced in a study of early T cells in non-severe SARS-CoV-2 infection. Each CDR3 protein is one row after TCRdb ran MiXCR on the 5' RACE reads. The sample carries some 30,000 distinct CDR3 sequences, under 5% recorded once. Source material: whole blood. The receptors originated from an adult who was a healthcare worker with PCR-confirmed SARS-CoV-2 infection or an uninfected control (not recorded which).

This clonotype has ten or more counts. The chain couples TRBV18 to TRBJ2-6; 7 nucleotides align to TRBD1. Germline trimming cut 3 bases from V and 0 bases from J; bases unmatched to any gene: 11. Germline CDR1 and CDR2: KGHSH and LQKENI. This CDR3 is 19 amino acids long. CDR3 in amino acids: CASSPYRTGSGSGANVLTF. CDR3 DNA: TGTGCCAGCTCACCCTACAGGACAGGTTCAGGCTCTGGGGCCAACGTCCTGACTTTC.

This clonotype was counted many times. This chain joins TRBV14 and TRBJ1-1; TRBD1 agrees at 7 bases. Germline CDR1 and CDR2: SGHDN and FVKESK. V shed 8 bases, J shed 3 bases, and the junction held 9 bases outside the gene matches. The CDR3 is made up of 14 amino acids. CDR3 amino acids: CASSATGTHTEAFF. Written as DNA, the CDR3 is TGTGCCAGCTCGGCGACAGGGACCCACACTGAAGCTTTCTTT.

In its sample, this clonotype was seen many times. The gene calls are TRBV12-3 or TRBV12-4 and TRBJ1-2; TRBD1 matches at 9 bases. V lost 6 bases and J lost 3; bases outside the gene matches: 2. This CDR3 is built from 13 residues. In DNA, the CDR3 is TGTGCCAGCAGCGGGACAGGGTACTATGGCTACACCTTC. Amino acid sequence: CASSGTGYYGYTF.

This clonotype has only a few counts. The chain employs TRBV10-3 and TRBJ1-2, with D hard to call. Germline loops: CDR1 ENHRY, CDR2 SYGVKD. The CDR3 runs 13 residues. Trimming took 8 bases from V and 8 from J, leaving 18 bases between them. CDR3 in DNA: TGTGCCATCTCCGCCCCCCGGGTTCGGGGCTACACCTTC. Protein: CAISAPRVRGYTF.

The rearrangement uses TRBV15 and TRBJ2-1; D is ambiguous. Trimming removed 5 bases from V and 8 bases from J, with 7 bases in between. CDR1 is LNHNV, CDR2 YYDKDF, per germline (reference sequence). CDR3 length: 11 amino acids. This CDR3 is CATSPVDEQFF. As DNA, the CDR3 is TGTGCCACCAGCCCAGTGGATGAGCAGTTCTTC. The variable domain in full, with the rest retrieved from reference TRBV15 and TRBJ2-1, is DAMVIQNPRYQVTQFGKPVTLSCSQTLNHNVMYWYQQKSSQAPKLLFHYYDKDFNNEADTPDNFQSRRPNTSFCFLDIRSPGLGDTAMYLCATSPVDEQFFGPGTRLTVL.

This clonotype was seen many times. J is TRBJ1-1 and V is TRBV12-3 or TRBV12-4; no clear D gene. V lost 5 bases and J lost 6, with 4 bases in between. This CDR3 comprises 10 residues. In DNA form, the CDR3 reads TGTGCCAGCAGTGGCGCTGAAGCTTTCTTT. Protein product: CASSGAEAFF.

Many counts were recorded for this clonotype. This chain connects TRBV7-8 to TRBJ1-1; the D gene is possibly TRBD1 (6 bases). V dropped 3 bases and J dropped 1 base, with 12 bases sitting between them. The V gene's germline CDR1 is SGHVS and CDR2 FQNEAQ. This CDR3 is built from 15 residues. CDR3 nucleotides: TGTGCCAGCAGCTTCGCCGGGACACGGAACACTGAAGCTTTCTTT. Protein product: CASSFAGTRNTEAFF.

This clonotype was observed many times. The V gene is TRBV20-1, the J gene TRBJ2-7; 7 bases agree with TRBD2. The CDR3 is made up of 17 amino acids. CDR1 is DFQATT, CDR2 SNEGSKA, per germline (reference sequence). After removal of 0 bases from V and 5 bases from J, the junction contained 16 bases not matched to a gene. The CDR3 region is CSARDAKIGGRFHEQYF. The CDR3 region has the DNA TGCAGTGCTAGAGATGCGAAAATCGGGGGGAGGTTCCACGAGCAGTACTTC.

This clonotype was seen repeatedly, ten times or more. The chain joins TRBV6-2 or TRBV6-3 to TRBJ2-3; D is unclear. V lost 5 bases, J lost 7 bases, and 7 bases lay in between. The CDR3 spans 11 residues. Germline assignment: CDR1 MNHEY and CDR2 SVGEGT. The CDR3 sequence: CASSTAHTQYF. In DNA form, the CDR3 reads TGTGCCAGCAGTACGGCTCATACGCAGTATTTT.